This T cell receptor beta chain was recorded in a study of CD8 T cells in ankylosing spondylitis. Study findings and constraints: Both synovial fluid and blood in reactive arthritis had previously been reported to carry some motif variants. The clones that were linked to disease were reported to be significantly enriched in matched synovial fluid samples from ankylosing spondylitis patients. A motif of eight highly homologous TCR beta variants was seen as apparently characteristic of ankylosing spondylitis blood.

Using quantitative 5'-RACE with molecular barcodes, the authors made TCR beta libraries. TCRdb reprocessed the 5' RACE reads with MiXCR, giving one entry per CDR3 protein. The sample shows about 390,000 distinct CDR3 sequences, around 20% of them seen only once. Germline CDR1 is GTSNPN and CDR2 is SVGIG (reference sequence). The CDR3 contains 11 residues. Trimming removed 0 bases at V and 8 bases at J, with 5 bases between. As for this clonotype: Its specificity is unknown.

The rearrangement uses TRBV30 and TRBJ2-1; D call uncertain. The sequenced sample was blood, either unsorted or a sorted T cell fraction (not recorded which). This TCR derives from a male donor with ankylosing spondylitis. This CDR3 reads CAWSVLYEQFF. The CDR3, as DNA: TGTGCCTGGAGTGTGTTGTATGAGCAGTTCTTC.